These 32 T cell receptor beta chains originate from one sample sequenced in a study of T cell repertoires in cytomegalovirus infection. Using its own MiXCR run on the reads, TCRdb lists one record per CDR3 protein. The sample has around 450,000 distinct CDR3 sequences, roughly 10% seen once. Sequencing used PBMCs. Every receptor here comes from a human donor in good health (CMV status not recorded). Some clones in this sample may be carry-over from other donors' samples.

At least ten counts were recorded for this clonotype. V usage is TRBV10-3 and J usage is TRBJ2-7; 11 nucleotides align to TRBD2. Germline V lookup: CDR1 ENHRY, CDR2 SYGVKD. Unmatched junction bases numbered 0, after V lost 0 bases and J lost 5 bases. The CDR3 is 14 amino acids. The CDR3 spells CAISESGLADEQYF. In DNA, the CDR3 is TGTGCCATCAGTGAGTCGGGACTAGCGGACGAGCAGTACTTC.

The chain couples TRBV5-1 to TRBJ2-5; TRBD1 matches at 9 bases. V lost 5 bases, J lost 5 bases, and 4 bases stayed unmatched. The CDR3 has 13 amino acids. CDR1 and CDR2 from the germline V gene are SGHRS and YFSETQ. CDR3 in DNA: TGCGCCAGCAGAACAGGGGGCAGGGAGACCCAGTACTTC. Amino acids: CASRTGGRETQYF.

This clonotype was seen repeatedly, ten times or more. CDR3 DNA sequence: TGTGCCAGCAGCCCTAATGTTAATTCACCCCTCCACTTT. As protein: CASSPNVNSPLHF. This chain links TRBV7-2 with TRBJ1-6, with no clear D. CDR3 length: 13 residues. The V and J ends lost 5 bases and 6 bases respectively, with 8 bases between them. Germline V gene data show CDR1 as SGHTA and CDR2 as FQGNSA.

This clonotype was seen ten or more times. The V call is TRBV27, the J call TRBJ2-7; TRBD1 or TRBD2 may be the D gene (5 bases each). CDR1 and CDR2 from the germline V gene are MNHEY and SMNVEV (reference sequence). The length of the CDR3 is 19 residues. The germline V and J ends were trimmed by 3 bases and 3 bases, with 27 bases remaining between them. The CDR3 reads CASSLSPFRTSGERYEQYF. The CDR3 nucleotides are TGTGCCAGCAGTTTGTCTCCCTTTAGGACATCCGGGGAACGCTACGAGCAGTACTTC.

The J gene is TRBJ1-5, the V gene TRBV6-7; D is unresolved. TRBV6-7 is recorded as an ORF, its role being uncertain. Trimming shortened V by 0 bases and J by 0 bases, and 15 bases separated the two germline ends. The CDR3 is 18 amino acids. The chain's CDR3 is CASSYSRWADYSNQPQHF. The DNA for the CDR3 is TGTGCCAGCAGTTACTCGCGATGGGCAGACTATAGCAATCAGCCCCAGCATTTT.

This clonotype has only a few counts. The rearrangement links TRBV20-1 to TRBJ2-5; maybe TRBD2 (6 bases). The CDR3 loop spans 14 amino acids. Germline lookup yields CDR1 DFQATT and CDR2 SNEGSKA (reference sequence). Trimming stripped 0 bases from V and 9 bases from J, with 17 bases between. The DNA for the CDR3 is TGCAGTGCTAGAGAGGAAAAGGCAGGGAGGTCCCAGTACTTC. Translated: CSAREEKAGRSQYF.

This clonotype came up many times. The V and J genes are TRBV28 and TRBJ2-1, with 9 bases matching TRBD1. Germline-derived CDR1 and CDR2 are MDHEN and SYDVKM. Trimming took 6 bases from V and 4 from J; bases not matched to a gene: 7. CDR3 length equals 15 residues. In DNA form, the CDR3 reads TGTGCCAGCAGCCCACAGGGGGCGAATTACAATGAGCAGTTCTTC. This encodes CASSPQGANYNEQFF.

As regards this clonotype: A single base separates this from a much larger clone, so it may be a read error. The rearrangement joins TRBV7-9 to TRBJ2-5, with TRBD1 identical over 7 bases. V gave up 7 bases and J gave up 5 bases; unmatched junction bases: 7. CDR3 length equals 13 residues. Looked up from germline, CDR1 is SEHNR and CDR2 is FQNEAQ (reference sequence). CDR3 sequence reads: CASTPGGAETQYF. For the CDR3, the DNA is TGTGCCAGCACCCCAGGGGGAGCGGAGACCCAGTACTTC.

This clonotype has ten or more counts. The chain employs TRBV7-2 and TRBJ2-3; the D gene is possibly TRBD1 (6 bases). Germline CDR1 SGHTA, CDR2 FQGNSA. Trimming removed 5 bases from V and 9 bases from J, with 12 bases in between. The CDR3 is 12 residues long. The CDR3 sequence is CASSPSQGTQYF. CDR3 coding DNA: TGTGCCAGCAGCCCGAGCCAGGGGACGCAGTATTTT.

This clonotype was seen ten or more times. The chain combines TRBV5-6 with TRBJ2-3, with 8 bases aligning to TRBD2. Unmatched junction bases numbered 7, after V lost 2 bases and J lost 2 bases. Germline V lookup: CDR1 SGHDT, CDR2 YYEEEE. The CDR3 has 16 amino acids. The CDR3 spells CASSLGQRGTTDTQYF. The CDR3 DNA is TGTGCCAGCAGCTTAGGCCAGCGGGGGACCACAGATACGCAGTATTTT.

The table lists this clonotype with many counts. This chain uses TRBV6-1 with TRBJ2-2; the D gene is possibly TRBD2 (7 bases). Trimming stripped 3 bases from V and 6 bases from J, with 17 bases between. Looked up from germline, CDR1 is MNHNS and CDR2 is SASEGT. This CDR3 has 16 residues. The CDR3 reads CASSERGGANAGELFF. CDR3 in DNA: TGTGCCAGCAGTGAGAGAGGGGGGGCAAATGCCGGGGAGCTGTTTTTT.

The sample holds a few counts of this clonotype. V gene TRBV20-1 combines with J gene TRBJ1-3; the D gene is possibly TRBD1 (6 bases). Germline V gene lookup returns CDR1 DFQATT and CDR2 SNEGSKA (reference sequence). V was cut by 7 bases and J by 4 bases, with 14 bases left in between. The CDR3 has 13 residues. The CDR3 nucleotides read TGCAGTGGATCGGACAGAGCCGGAAACACCATATATTTT. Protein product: CSGSDRAGNTIYF.

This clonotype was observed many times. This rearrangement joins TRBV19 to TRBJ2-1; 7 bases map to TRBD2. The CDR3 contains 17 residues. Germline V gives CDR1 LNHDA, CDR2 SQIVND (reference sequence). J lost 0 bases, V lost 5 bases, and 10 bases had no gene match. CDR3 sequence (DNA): TGTGCCAGTAGTTCACGGACGGGGGGAAACTCCTACAATGAGCAGTTCTTC. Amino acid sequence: CASSSRTGGNSYNEQFF.

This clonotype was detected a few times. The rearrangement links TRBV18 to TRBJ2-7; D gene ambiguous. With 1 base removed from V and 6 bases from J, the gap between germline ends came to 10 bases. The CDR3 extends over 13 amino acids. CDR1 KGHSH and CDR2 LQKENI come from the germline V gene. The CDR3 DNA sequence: TGTGCCAGCTCACCACAGAGTGGATCCGAGCAGTACTTC. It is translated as CASSPQSGSEQYF.

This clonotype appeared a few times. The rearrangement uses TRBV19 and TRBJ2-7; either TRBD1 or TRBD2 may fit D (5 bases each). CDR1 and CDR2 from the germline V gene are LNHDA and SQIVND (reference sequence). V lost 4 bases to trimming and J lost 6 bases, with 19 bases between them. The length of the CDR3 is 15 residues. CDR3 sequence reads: CASSTPGTRLSEQYF. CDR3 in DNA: TGTGCCAGTAGTACCCCCGGGACCAGGTTAAGCGAGCAGTACTTC.

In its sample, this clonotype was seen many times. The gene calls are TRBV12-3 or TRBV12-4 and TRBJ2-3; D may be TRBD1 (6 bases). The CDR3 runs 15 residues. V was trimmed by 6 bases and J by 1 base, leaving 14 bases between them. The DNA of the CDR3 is TGTGCCAGCAGGCCAGGGGTTCCGGGCACAGATACGCAGTATTTT. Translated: CASRPGVPGTDTQYF.

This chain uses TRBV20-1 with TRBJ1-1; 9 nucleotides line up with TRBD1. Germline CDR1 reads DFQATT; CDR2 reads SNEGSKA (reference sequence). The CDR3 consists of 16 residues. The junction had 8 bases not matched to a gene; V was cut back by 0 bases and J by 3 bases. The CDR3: CSARDAQGASYTEAFF. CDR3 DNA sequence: TGCAGTGCTAGAGATGCACAGGGGGCTTCGTACACTGAAGCTTTCTTT.

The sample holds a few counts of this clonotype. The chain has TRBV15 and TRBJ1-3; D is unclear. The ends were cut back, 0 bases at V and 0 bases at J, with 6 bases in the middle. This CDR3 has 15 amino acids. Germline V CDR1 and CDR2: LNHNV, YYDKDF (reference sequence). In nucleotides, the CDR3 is TGTGCCACCAGCAGAGATCCAAGCTCTGGAAACACCATATATTTT. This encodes CATSRDPSSGNTIYF. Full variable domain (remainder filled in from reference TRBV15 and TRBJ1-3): DAMVIQNPRYQVTQFGKPVTLSCSQTLNHNVMYWYQQKSSQAPKLLFHYYDKDFNNEADTPDNFQSRRPNTSFCFLDIRSPGLGDTAMYLCATSRDPSSGNTIYFGEGSWLTVV.

The CDR3 region is CSARATSGGAHTDTQYF. CDR3 DNA sequence: TGCAGTGCTAGAGCCACTAGCGGGGGGGCGCACACAGATACGCAGTATTTT. The V and J genes are TRBV20-1 and TRBJ2-3; the match to TRBD2 covers 13 bases. Germline values: CDR1 DFQATT, CDR2 SNEGSKA (reference sequence). The length of the CDR3 is 17 residues. V lost 1 base to trimming and J lost 2 bases; unmatched junction nucleotides: 6.

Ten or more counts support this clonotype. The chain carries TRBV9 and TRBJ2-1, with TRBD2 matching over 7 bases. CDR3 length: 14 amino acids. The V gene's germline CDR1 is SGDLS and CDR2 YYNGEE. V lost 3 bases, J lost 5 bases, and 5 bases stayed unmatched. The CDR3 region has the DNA TGTGCCAGCAGCGGGGGGGGGATCCACAATGAGCAGTTCTTC. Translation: CASSGGGIHNEQFF.

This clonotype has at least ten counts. In nucleotides, the CDR3 is TGTGCCAGCAGTAGGGGCCTAGCGGGGGCCTCCACCGGGGAGCTGTTTTTT. Protein sequence: CASSRGLAGASTGELFF. V usage is TRBV12-3 or TRBV12-4 and J usage is TRBJ2-2, with 10 nucleotides matching TRBD2. Losses at the gene ends were 5 bases for V and 4 bases for J; bases not matched to a gene: 10. The CDR3 is made up of 17 amino acids.

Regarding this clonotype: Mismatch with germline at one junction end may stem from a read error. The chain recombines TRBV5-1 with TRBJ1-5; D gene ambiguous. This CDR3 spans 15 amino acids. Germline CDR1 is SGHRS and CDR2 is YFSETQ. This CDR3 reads CASSLEGMNDQPQNF. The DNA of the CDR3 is TGCGCCAGCAGCTTGGAAGGGATGAACGATCAGCCCCAGAATTTT.

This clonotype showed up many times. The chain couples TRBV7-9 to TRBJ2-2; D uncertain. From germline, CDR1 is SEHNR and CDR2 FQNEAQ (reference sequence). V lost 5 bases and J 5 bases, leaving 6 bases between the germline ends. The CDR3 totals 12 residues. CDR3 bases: TGTGCCAGCAGCCCTCAGACCGGGGAGCTGTTTTTT. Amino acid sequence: CASSPQTGELFF.

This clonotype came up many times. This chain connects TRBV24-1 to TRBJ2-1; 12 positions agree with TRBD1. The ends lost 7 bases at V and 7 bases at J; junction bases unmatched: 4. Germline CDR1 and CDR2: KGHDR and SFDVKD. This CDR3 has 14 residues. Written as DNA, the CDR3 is TGTGCCACCAGGTCGGGACAGGGGGCAAATGAGCAGTTCTTC. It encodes CATRSGQGANEQFF.

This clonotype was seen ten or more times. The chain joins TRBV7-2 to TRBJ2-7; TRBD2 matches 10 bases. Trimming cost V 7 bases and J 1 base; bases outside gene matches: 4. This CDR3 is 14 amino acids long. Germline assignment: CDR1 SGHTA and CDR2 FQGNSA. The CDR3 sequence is CASTGLAASYEQYF. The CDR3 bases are TGTGCCAGCACCGGACTAGCGGCTTCCTACGAGCAGTACTTC. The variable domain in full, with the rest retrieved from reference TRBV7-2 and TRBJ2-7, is GAGVSQSPSNKVTEKGKDVELRCDPISGHTALYWYRQSLGQGLEFLIYFQGNSAPDKSGLPSDRFSAERTGGSVSTLTIQRTQQEDSAVYLCASTGLAASYEQYFGPGTRLTVT.

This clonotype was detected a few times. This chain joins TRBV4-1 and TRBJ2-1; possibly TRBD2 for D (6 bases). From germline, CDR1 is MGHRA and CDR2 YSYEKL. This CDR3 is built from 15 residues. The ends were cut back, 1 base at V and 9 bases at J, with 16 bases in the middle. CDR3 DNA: TGCGCCAGCAGCCAAGGGGAAGGGACTGTGAGTGAGCAGTTCTTC. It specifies CASSQGEGTVSEQFF.

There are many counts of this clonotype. CDR3 sequence reads: CATSRPGAGGANVLTF. The CDR3 DNA follows: TGTGCCACCAGCAGGCCGGGGGCTGGAGGGGCCAACGTCCTGACTTTC. The chain has TRBV15 and TRBJ2-6, with D possibly being TRBD1 or TRBD2 (6 bases each). Looked up from germline, CDR1 is LNHNV and CDR2 is YYDKDF (reference sequence). This CDR3 comprises 16 residues. Deletions cut 3 bases from V and 4 bases from J, with 13 bases between.

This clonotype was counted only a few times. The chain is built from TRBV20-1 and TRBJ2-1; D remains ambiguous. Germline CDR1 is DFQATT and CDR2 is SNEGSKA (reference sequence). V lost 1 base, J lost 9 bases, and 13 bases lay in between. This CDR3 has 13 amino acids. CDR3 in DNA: TGCAGTGCTAGAGCTCTGGGTTCGAGTGAGCAGTTCTTC. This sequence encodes CSARALGSSEQFF.

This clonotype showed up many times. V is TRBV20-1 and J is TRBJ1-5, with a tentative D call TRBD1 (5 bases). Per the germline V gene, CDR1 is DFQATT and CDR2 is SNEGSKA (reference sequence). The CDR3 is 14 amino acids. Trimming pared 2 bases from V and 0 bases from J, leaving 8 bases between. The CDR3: CSARTTDSNQPQHF. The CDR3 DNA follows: TGCAGTGCTAGAACGACAGATAGCAATCAGCCCCAGCATTTT.

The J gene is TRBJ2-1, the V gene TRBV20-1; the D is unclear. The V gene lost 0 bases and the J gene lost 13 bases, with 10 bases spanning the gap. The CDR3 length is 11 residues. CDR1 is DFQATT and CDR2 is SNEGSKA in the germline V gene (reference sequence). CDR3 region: CSARDLTSQFF. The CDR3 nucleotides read TGCAGTGCTAGAGATCTTACCTCCCAGTTCTTC.

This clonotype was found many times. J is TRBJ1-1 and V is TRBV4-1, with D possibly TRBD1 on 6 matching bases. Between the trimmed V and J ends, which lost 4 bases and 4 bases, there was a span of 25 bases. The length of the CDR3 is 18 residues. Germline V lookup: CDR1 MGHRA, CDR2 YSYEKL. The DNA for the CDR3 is TGCGCCAGCAGCCCCGATCAGGGGTCCAATCGGCGGTTCACTGAAGCTTTCTTT. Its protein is CASSPDQGSNRRFTEAFF.

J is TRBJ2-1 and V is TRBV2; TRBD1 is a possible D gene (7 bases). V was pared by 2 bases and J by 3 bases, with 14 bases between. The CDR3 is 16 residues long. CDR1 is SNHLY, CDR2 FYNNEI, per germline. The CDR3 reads CASSELTGRNYNEQFF. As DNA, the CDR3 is TGTGCCAGCAGTGAACTGACAGGGAGGAACTACAATGAGCAGTTCTTC.